This T cell receptor beta chain was sequenced for a study of cytomegalovirus exposure and HLA in healthy donors. The PCR was carried out with 60 Vbeta primers and 13 Jbeta primers. Source study methods: A follow-up analysis tallied about 80 million unique TCR beta chains, approximately 11 million shared. Method: immunoSEQ multiplex PCR; TCRdb's copy keeps in-frame clones and lacks some. The V and J calls and the clone size are those of that table, but D and trimming were determined from the DNA. Here the sample spans fewer than 85,000 clones, under 80% being singletons. Healthy donors of bone marrow made up the group. For this clone: What it binds is not known.

V was shortened by 2 bases and J by 2 bases, with 16 bases between the two germline ends. The CDR3 runs to 16 residues. The germline gives CDR1 SGDLS, CDR2 YYNGEE. Findings and limits, study-wide: Investigators reported more than 150 TCR beta chains as tied to cytomegalovirus. Later analysis associated a missense DCLRE1C variant with TCR beta V- and J-gene trimming.

The V gene is TRBV9, the J gene TRBJ2-5; the D gene is possibly TRBD2 (6 bases). Sequencing was done on a sample of PBMCs. This sequence originates from a man aged 60 to 69 in good health and CMV-seropositive. Written as DNA, the CDR3 is TGTGCCAGCAGCGTCGGAGGGGCAAGCGGACAAGAGACCCAGTACTTC. Translated: CASSVGGASGQETQYF.